This T cell receptor beta chain was obtained from a study of blood T cell repertoires in COVID-19. Method: immunoSEQ multiplex PCR; TCRdb's copy keeps in-frame clones and lacks some. The sample includes tens of thousands of clones, approximately 91% seen only once; the top ten take around 7.3%. J lost 1 base, V lost 4 bases, and 9 bases had no gene match. The CDR3 contains 15 residues. Germline lookup yields CDR1 SQVTM and CDR2 ANQGSEA. This chain uses TRBV29-1 with TRBJ1-1; 7 nucleotides match TRBD1. This clonotype originated in an older woman with active or convalescent COVID-19. The sequenced sample consisted of peripheral blood. The CDR3 nucleotides read TGCAGCGTTGCAATGACAGGGCTTGGGAACACTGAAGCTTTCTTT. Translating gives CSVAMTGLGNTEAFF.